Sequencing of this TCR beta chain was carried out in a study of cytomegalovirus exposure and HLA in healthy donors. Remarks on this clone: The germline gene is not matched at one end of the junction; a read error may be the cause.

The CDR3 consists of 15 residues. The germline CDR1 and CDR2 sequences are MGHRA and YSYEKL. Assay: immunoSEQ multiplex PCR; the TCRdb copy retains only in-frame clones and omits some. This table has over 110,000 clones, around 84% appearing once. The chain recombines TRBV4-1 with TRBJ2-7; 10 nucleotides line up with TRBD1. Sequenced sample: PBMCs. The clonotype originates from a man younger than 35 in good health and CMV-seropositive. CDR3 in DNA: TGCGCCAGCAGACAAGGGACAGGGGAAAACTACGAGCAGTACTTC. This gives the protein CASRQGTGENYEQYF.